This record covers a single T cell receptor (beta chain). At one end, the junction sequence differs from germline, possibly due to a read error. The sample originates from a study of tumor-infiltrating lymphocytes in primary liver carcinoma. Looking at the study overall: Patients were men and women aged 30 to 69 years.

In addition to blood RNA drawn from unsorted whole blood, germline DNA was extracted. This CDR3 spans 12 amino acids. The V gene's germline CDR1 is MNHEY and CDR2 SVGEGT. The authors made TCR beta cDNA from approximately 500 ng total RNA with a constant-region primer. Each TCR beta library was derived from three nested multiplex PCR rounds that employed slightly modified ARM-PCR. TRBV1-TRBV30 forward and Cbeta reverse primers drove the first two approximately 10-cycle rounds. TCRdb passed the multiplex PCR reads through MiXCR, listing each CDR3 protein once. This table holds more than 150,000 distinct CDR3 sequences, roughly 60% found once.

Sequencing was done on a sample of peripheral blood. V and J are TRBV6-2 or TRBV6-3 and TRBJ2-1; no firm D call. This clonotype was obtained from a man aged 40-49 years with primary liver carcinoma and hepatitis B virus infection. This CDR3 reads CASRYYGNEQFF. CDR3 sequence (DNA): TGTGCCAGCAGATACTATGGCAATGAGCAGTTCTTC.